This passage covers 19 T cell receptor beta chains from one sample sequenced in a study of post-analysis software for immune sequencing data. Findings and limits, study-wide: Comparison of patients with controls showed five TRBV segments more frequent in patients, TRBV5-6, TRBV5-1 and TRBV20-1 among them.

The library was made from cDNA and included unique molecular identifiers. TCRdb reanalysed the PCR reads using MiXCR and keeps one entry per CDR3 protein. Counted here are hundreds of thousands of distinct CDR3 sequences, about 32% occurring once; the ten biggest clones make up approximately 0.55%. These receptors' targets are unknown. Sequencing input: blood. The receptors derive from a girl aged 10 to 17 with multiple sclerosis.

In this sample, this clonotype turned up a few times. CDR3 in amino acids: CASSHDRVETQYF. The CDR3 DNA is TGTGCCAGCAGCCATGACAGGGTCGAGACCCAGTACTTC. This chain links TRBV28 with TRBJ2-5, with 7 bases matching TRBD1. The germline V gene encodes CDR1 MDHEN and CDR2 SYDVKM. The J segment lost 5 bases and the V segment lost 6 bases, leaving 6 bases of the junction unmatched. The CDR3 consists of 13 residues.

This clonotype was detected many times. J is TRBJ2-1 and V is TRBV20-1; D call uncertain. Germline V lookup: CDR1 DFQATT, CDR2 SNEGSKA (reference sequence). Trimming took off 7 bases at V and 7 bases at J, with 5 bases between the two ends. The CDR3 has 9 amino acids. The CDR3 DNA reads TGCAGTGGGCCTAATGAGCAGTTCTTC. Protein sequence: CSGPNEQFF.

The rearrangement links TRBV5-1 to TRBJ1-1; D not resolved. Germline CDR1 SGHRS, CDR2 YFSETQ. V gave up 2 bases and J gave up 1 base, with 9 bases separating them. CDR3 size: 14 residues. CDR3 in amino acids: CASSFPLPNTEAFF. The CDR3 bases are TGCGCCAGCAGCTTTCCGTTGCCGAACACTGAAGCTTTCTTT.

The table lists this clonotype with a few counts. The genes are TRBV24-1 and TRBJ2-3, with TRBD1 matching 7 bases. V trimming: 3 bases; J trimming: 6 bases; junction bases outside the gene matches: 8. The germline gives CDR1 KGHDR, CDR2 SFDVKD. The CDR3 length is 15 residues. The CDR3 sequence is CATSDTYTTGDTQYF. In nucleotides, the CDR3 is TGTGCCACCAGTGATACTTATACGACAGGGGATACGCAGTATTTT.

This rearrangement joins TRBV5-1 to TRBJ2-1, with TRBD2 matching over 9 bases. CDR1 is SGHRS, CDR2 YFSETQ, per germline. The CDR3 loop spans 13 amino acids. The junction had 5 bases not matched to a gene; V was cut back by 4 bases and J by 9 bases. The CDR3 nucleotides read TGCGCCAGCAGCCTTAGCGGGAGTAGTGAGCAGTTCTTC. Protein product: CASSLSGSSEQFF. Combining the CDR3 with reference TRBV5-1 and TRBJ2-1 gives the whole variable domain KAGVTQTPRYLIKTRGQQVTLSCSPISGHRSVSWYQQTPGQGLQFLFEYFSETQRNKGNFPGRFSGRQFSNSRSEMNVSTLELGDSALYLCASSLSGSSEQFFGPGTRLTVL.

This clonotype was counted many times. The rearrangement joins TRBV20-1 to TRBJ2-5; 8 nucleotides align to TRBD1. The CDR3 length is 14 residues. Losses at the gene ends were 1 base for V and 2 bases for J; bases not matched to a gene: 3. Germline CDR1 reads DFQATT; CDR2 reads SNEGSKA (reference sequence). In DNA, the CDR3 is TGCAGTGCTAGAGGGGACAGGCCTCAAGAGACCCAGTACTTC. Translation: CSARGDRPQETQYF.

This clonotype came up a few times. The gene calls are TRBV10-3 and TRBJ1-6; 10 bases match TRBD1. The CDR3 spans 16 residues. The germline gives CDR1 ENHRY, CDR2 SYGVKD. V was clipped by 3 bases and J by 7 bases; unmatched bases: 6. CDR3 sequence reads: CAISEKVGQGNSPLHF. The DNA for the CDR3 is TGTGCCATCAGTGAAAAAGTGGGACAGGGGAATTCACCCCTCCACTTT.

The chain has TRBV20-1 and TRBJ1-5; the D gene is possibly TRBD1 (5 bases). CDR3 length: 14 amino acids. The germline V and J ends were trimmed by 5 bases and 10 bases, with 21 bases remaining between them. CDR1 is DFQATT and CDR2 is SNEGSKA in the germline V gene (reference sequence). For the CDR3, the DNA is TGCAGTGCTCGGGGTACGGGGGAACCACGTCCCCAGCATTTT. It is translated as CSARGTGEPRPQHF.

CDR3 region: CASNSPGNSEAFF. CDR3 sequence (DNA): TGCGCCAGCAATTCGCCAGGCAACTCTGAAGCTTTCTTT. The J gene is TRBJ1-1, the V gene TRBV5-1; no clear D. CDR1 and CDR2 (germline): SGHRS, YFSETQ. Trimming took 6 bases from V and 6 from J, leaving 15 bases between them. The CDR3 extends over 13 amino acids.

V gene TRBV27 combines with J gene TRBJ2-5, with D unclear. Germline V lookup: CDR1 MNHEY, CDR2 SMNVEV (reference sequence). V lost 5 bases and J lost 2, with 12 bases in between. This CDR3 has 14 amino acids. The DNA of the CDR3 is TGTGCCAGCAGTGCCCTAGGACCGCAAGAGACCCAGTACTTC. As protein: CASSALGPQETQYF.

Regarding this clonotype: A read error may account for a junction end that differs from germline. The chain carries TRBV18 and TRBJ2-3; D unresolved. Germline lookup yields CDR1 KGHSH and CDR2 LQKENI. The CDR3 covers 12 residues. CDR3 sequence (DNA): TGTGCCAGCCCACCTGTCGAAGATACGCAGTATTTT. As protein: CASPPVEDTQYF.

This clonotype was counted a few times. The chain links TRBV10-3 to TRBJ2-1; 8 positions match TRBD2. Looked up from germline, CDR1 is ENHRY and CDR2 is SYGVKD. This CDR3 has 14 amino acids. The junction had 10 bases not matched to a gene; V was cut back by 6 bases and J by 9 bases. The CDR3 nucleotides read TGTGCCATCAGGGGACTAGAGGGTAGCCGTGAGCAGTTCTTC. Its protein is CAIRGLEGSREQFF.

This chain links TRBV12-3 or TRBV12-4 with TRBJ1-2; D is undetermined. The V end lost 5 bases, the J end lost 6 bases, and 19 bases lay between the germline ends. The CDR3 loop spans 15 amino acids. The CDR3, as DNA: TGTGCCAGCAGTCCAGCCGGGATTCCTTCCCATGGCTACACCTTC. It yields the protein CASSPAGIPSHGYTF.

The chain couples TRBV20-1 to TRBJ2-7; 8 positions agree with TRBD1. The CDR3 is 12 amino acids. V gave up 6 bases and J gave up 7 bases; unmatched junction bases: 8. Germline-derived CDR1 and CDR2 are DFQATT and SNEGSKA (reference sequence). This CDR3 reads CSAGQGGGEQYF. DNA for the CDR3: TGCAGTGCCGGACAGGGAGGAGGGGAGCAGTACTTC.

The chain has TRBV20-1 and TRBJ2-4, with 10 bases lining up with TRBD1. The V gene's germline CDR1 is DFQATT and CDR2 SNEGSKA (reference sequence). V was clipped by 1 base and J by 0 bases; unmatched bases: 12. The length of the CDR3 is 19 residues. CDR3 amino acids: CSARVIDRGRNVAKNIQYF. CDR3 DNA sequence: TGCAGTGCTAGAGTGATAGACAGGGGGCGGAACGTAGCCAAAAACATTCAGTACTTC.

This sequence joins TRBV20-1 and TRBJ1-2, with 9 positions matching TRBD1. The V gene end was trimmed by 3 bases and the J gene end by 4 bases; junction bases not matched to a gene: 12. Germline V gives CDR1 DFQATT, CDR2 SNEGSKA (reference sequence). This CDR3 comprises 16 residues. The CDR3 is CSARAGTGHFAYGYTF. Here the CDR3 DNA reads TGCAGTGCTAGGGCCGGGACAGGGCATTTTGCCTATGGCTACACCTTC.

This clonotype was counted many times. The rearrangement links TRBV29-1 to TRBJ1-2; TRBD1 might be the D (6 bases). CDR3 length equals 14 residues. The germline CDR1 and CDR2 sequences are SQVTM and ANQGSEA. Trimming took 7 bases from V and 4 from J, leaving 19 bases between them. The CDR3, as DNA: TGCAGCGCTAGATTCAGGGGTTCGAGCTATGGCTACACCTTC. This sequence encodes CSARFRGSSYGYTF.

Only a few counts were recorded for this clonotype. The rearrangement uses TRBV7-6 and TRBJ2-5, with TRBD1 matching 9 bases. Germline-derived CDR1 and CDR2 are SGHVS and FNYEAQ. After removal of 1 base from V and 4 bases from J, the junction contained 4 bases not matched to a gene. The CDR3 contains 15 residues. DNA of the CDR3: TGTGCCAGCAGCTTAGGACAGGGGGTTCGAGAGACCCAGTACTTC. It specifies CASSLGQGVRETQYF.

For this clonotype: A read error may explain this, as a much larger clone is one base away. The chain is built from TRBV6-4 and TRBJ2-1; TRBD1 agrees at 7 bases. The DNA end favors TRBJ2-7, so the J call may be wrong. CDR1 and CDR2 (germline): MRHNA, SNTAGT. This CDR3 contains 13 residues. In DNA form, the CDR3 reads TGTGCCAGCAGAGGGACAGTCTACAATGAGCAGTACTTC. Protein sequence: CASRGTVYNEQYF.